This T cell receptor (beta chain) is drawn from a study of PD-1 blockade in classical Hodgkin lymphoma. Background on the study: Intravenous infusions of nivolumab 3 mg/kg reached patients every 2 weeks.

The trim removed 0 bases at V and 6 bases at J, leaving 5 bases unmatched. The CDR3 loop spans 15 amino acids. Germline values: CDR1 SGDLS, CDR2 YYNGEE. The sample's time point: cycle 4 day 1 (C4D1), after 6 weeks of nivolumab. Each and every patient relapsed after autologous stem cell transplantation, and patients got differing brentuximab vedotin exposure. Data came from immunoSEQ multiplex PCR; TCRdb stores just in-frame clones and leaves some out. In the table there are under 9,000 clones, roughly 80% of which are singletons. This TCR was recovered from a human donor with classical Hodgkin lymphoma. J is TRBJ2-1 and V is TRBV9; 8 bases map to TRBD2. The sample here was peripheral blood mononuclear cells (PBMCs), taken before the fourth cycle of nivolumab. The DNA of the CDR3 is TGTGCCAGCAGCGTAGGGGGGACTAGGGGCAATGAGCAGTTCTTC. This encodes CASSVGGTRGNEQFF.